This is a list of T cell receptor beta chains from one sample in a study of blood T cell repertoires in COVID-19. The data were produced by immunoSEQ multiplex PCR, yet TCRdb's version contains in-frame clones alone and is incomplete. The profile shows a few hundred thousand clones, 70% to 90% of them singletons. Sequencing was performed on peripheral blood. The origin of the receptors is a woman in her 30s with acute or convalescent COVID-19. CDR3s include the opening cysteine and the closing phenylalanine or tryptophan. The order of the fields is V gene, D gene, clone size, J gene, CDR3 length, CDR3 DNA, CDR3 protein. The D gene is left open where the match is weak. Expanded clones get a size class; other rows say once, few or many, or leave the size out.

TRBV7-2	-	-	TRBJ2-1	17	TGTGCCAGCAGCTTAAGGACAGTAAGACAAGAGAACAATGAGCAGTTCTTC	CASSLRTVRQENNEQFF
TRBV4-3	TRBD1	-	TRBJ2-7	17	TGCGCCAGCAGCCAAGGCCCCGGACAGGGGTTACCCTACGAGCAGTACTTC	CASSQGPGQGLPYEQYF
TRBV27	TRBD2	-	TRBJ2-1	14	TGTGCCAGCAGTTTCGGCGGGGGGGGGAATGAGCAGTTCTTC	CASSFGGGGNEQFF
TRBV6-5	TRBD2	once	TRBJ2-7	15	TGTGCCAGCAGTTACTCTGCTAGCGGAGACTACGAGCAGTACTTC	CASSYSASGDYEQYF
TRBV5-1	TRBD1	-	TRBJ2-5	15	TGCGCCAGCAGCGTATCCGGGACAGGGGGCGAGACCCAGTACTTC	CASSVSGTGGETQYF
TRBV4-2	TRBD1	-	TRBJ2-5	15	TGTGCCAGCAGCCGACCGGGACAGGGCGAAGAGACCCAGTACTTC	CASSRPGQGEETQYF
TRBV6-5	-	-	TRBJ1-1	16	TGTGCCAGCAGTTACTCGAAGCAGGGAAAGGACACTGAAGCTTTCTTT	CASSYSKQGKDTEAFF
TRBV6-1	-	-	TRBJ1-1	14	TGTGCCAGCAGTGAAACTCCCGGGACTCAAAAAGCTTTCTTT	CASSETPGTQKAFF
TRBV10-3	-	-	TRBJ2-6	17	TGTGCCATCAGTGTGGGCAGCCAGAGCTCTGGGGCCAACGTCCTGACTTTC	CAISVGSQSSGANVLTF
TRBV11-3	TRBD2	-	TRBJ2-2	16	TGTGCCAGCAGCTTAAGGGAGGGCTATAACACCGGGGAGCTGTTTTTT	CASSLREGYNTGELFF
TRBV11-2	TRBD2	-	TRBJ2-3	16	TGTGCCAGCAGCAAAAGAACTGGGACTATCACAGATACGCAGTATTTT	CASSKRTGTITDTQYF
TRBV27	TRBD1	-	TRBJ1-5	15	TGTGCCAGTAGTAAACAGGGGGCTGGTAATCAGCCCCAGCATTTT	CASSKQGAGNQPQHF
TRBV5-1	-	-	TRBJ1-1	14	TGCGCCAGCAGCTTAAGACAGATGAACACTGAAGCTTTCTTT	CASSLRQMNTEAFF
TRBV21-1	-	-	TRBJ2-7	20	TGTGCCAGCAGCAAAGTCCGGGGGGAAAGACTAGCGGGAGAGTCCTACGAGCAGTACTTC	CASSKVRGERLAGESYEQYF
TRBV7-9	TRBD2	-	TRBJ2-1	14	TGTGCCAGCAGCCTAAGCGGGGGGAGGGATGAGCAGTTCTTC	CASSLSGGRDEQFF
TRBV10-3	TRBD2	once	TRBJ2-3	15	TGTGCCATCAGGTCGGCGGGAGGGTCCGCAGATACGCAGTATTTT	CAIRSAGGSADTQYF
TRBV5-5	TRBD2	-	TRBJ2-1	17	TGTGCCAGCAGCGAAGAGCGGGAGGGCCCGTCCTACAATGAGCAGTTCTTC	CASSEEREGPSYNEQFF
TRBV24-1	-	-	TRBJ2-6	15	TGTGCCACCAGTGATCCCTCGGTAGGGGCCAACGTCCTGACTTTC	CATSDPSVGANVLTF
TRBV13	-	-	TRBJ1-3	16	TGTGCCAGCAACCTAAGGGGGGGGCCCTCTGGAAACACCATATATTTT	CASNLRGGPSGNTIYF
TRBV10-3	-	-	TRBJ1-5	14	TGTGCCATCAGTGTTTCAGGGGATAATCAGCCCCAGCATTTT	CAISVSGDNQPQHF